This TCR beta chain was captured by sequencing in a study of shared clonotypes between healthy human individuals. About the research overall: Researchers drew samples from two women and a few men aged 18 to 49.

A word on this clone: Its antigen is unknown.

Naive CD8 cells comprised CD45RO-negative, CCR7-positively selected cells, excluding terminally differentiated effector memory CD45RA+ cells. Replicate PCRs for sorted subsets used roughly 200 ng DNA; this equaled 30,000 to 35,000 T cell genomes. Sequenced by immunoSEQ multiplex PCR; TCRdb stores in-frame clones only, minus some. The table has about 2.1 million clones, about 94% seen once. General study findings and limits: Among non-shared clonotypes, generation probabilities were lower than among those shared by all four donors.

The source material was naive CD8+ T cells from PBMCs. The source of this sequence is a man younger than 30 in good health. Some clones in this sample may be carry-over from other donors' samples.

The CDR3 is CASSHPRQQSSYNEQFF. The DNA of the CDR3 is TGTGCCAGCAGCCACCCACGGCAGCAGAGTTCCTACAATGAGCAGTTCTTC. This chain joins TRBV9 and TRBJ2-1; D remains ambiguous. The CDR3 consists of 17 residues. Trimming took off 4 bases at V and 1 base at J, with 18 bases between the two ends. Germline CDR1 is SGDLS and CDR2 is YYNGEE.